The 27 T cell receptor beta chains presented below share a single source sample, sequenced in a study of blood T cells in healthy people across ages. Alongside a J-beta primer mix, a sample-barcoded 5' primer served in a second PCR lasting 7 to 11 cycles. One entry per CDR3 protein results from TCRdb running MiXCR on the 5' RACE reads. The sample lists about 1.6 million distinct CDR3 sequences, around 36% occurring once. The sample comprised blood. The origin of the receptors is a woman aged 25 to 45 in good health.

In regard to this clonotype: One base away lies a much larger clone, so this may be a sequencing read error. The chain joins TRBV4-2 to TRBJ2-1; D is unresolved. This CDR3 is built from 10 residues. Germline V gene lookup returns CDR1 LGHNA and CDR2 YNFKEQ. CDR3 protein: CAGSQRPQFF. CDR3 sequence (DNA): TGTGCCGGCAGCCAGCGTCCGCAGTTCTTC.

This clonotype was picked up many times. The chain carries TRBV11-1 and TRBJ2-3; the match to TRBD1 covers 7 bases. The trim removed 5 bases at V and 2 bases at J, leaving 10 bases unmatched. The CDR3 is 16 residues long. Per the germline V gene, CDR1 is SGHAT and CDR2 is FQDESV (reference sequence). The DNA for the CDR3 is TGTGCCAGCAGCCGCGGACAGGTTTCTATCACAGATACGCAGTATTTT. This sequence encodes CASSRGQVSITDTQYF.

The J gene is TRBJ2-1, the V gene TRBV6-4; 7 bases match TRBD2. This CDR3 comprises 15 residues. After removal of 6 bases from V and 7 bases from J, the junction contained 12 bases not matched to a gene. Germline V gene data show CDR1 as MRHNA and CDR2 as SNTAGT. Here the CDR3 DNA reads TGTGCCAGCAGCCCCGGCGCGGGAGCGGGGAATGAGCAGTTCTTC. Translated: CASSPGAGAGNEQFF.

The genes are TRBV29-1 and TRBJ2-3; tentatively, D is TRBD2 (6 bases). With 5 bases removed from V and 6 bases from J, the gap between germline ends came to 9 bases. The CDR3 covers 11 residues. The V gene's germline CDR1 is SQVTM and CDR2 ANQGSEA. For the CDR3, the DNA is TGCAGCGTTAATGGGGGGGATACGCAGTATTTT. The encoded protein is CSVNGGDTQYF.

This clonotype was recorded a few times. This rearrangement joins TRBV5-6 to TRBJ1-6; maybe TRBD1 (5 bases). CDR3 length equals 13 residues. Germline-derived CDR1 and CDR2 are SGHDT and YYEEEE. V was clipped by 4 bases and J by 9 bases, with 11 bases between them. This CDR3 is CASSQGVGSPLHF. CDR3 bases: TGTGCCAGCAGCCAGGGTGTCGGTTCACCCCTCCACTTT.

J is TRBJ2-7 and V is TRBV20-1, with D tentatively TRBD2 (6 bases). The germline V and J ends were trimmed by 6 bases and 6 bases, with 21 bases remaining between them. The CDR3 is made up of 14 amino acids. Germline loops: CDR1 DFQATT, CDR2 SNEGSKA (reference sequence). The CDR3 protein is CSAVRRDGAGEQYF. DNA of the CDR3: TGCAGTGCCGTTCGGAGGGACGGTGCTGGCGAGCAGTACTTC.

This clonotype was seen a few times. The J gene is TRBJ2-1, the V gene TRBV20-1; TRBD2 matches at 9 bases. Germline CDR1 reads DFQATT; CDR2 reads SNEGSKA (reference sequence). V was clipped by 1 base and J by 5 bases; unmatched bases: 6. The CDR3 runs to 15 residues. CDR3 bases: TGCAGTGCTAGAGTTCCTAGCGGGACCCACAATGAGCAGTTCTTC. It translates to CSARVPSGTHNEQFF.

About this clonotype: A read error may explain this, as a much larger clone is one base away. This rearrangement joins TRBV29-1 to TRBJ2-5, with 11 bases lining up with TRBD1. With the DNA end fitting TRBJ2-7 better, the J assignment may be wrong. The germline gives CDR1 SQVTM, CDR2 ANQGSEA. CDR3 length equals 14 residues. The CDR3 DNA sequence: TGCAGCATTGAGGGGACAGGGGGTGGCTACGAGCAGTACTTC. This translates into CSIEGTGGGYEQYF.

This clonotype was seen only a few times. This chain uses TRBV4-1 with TRBJ1-5, with TRBD1 as a possible D gene (5 bases). CDR1 is MGHRA, CDR2 YSYEKL, per germline. The CDR3 consists of 13 residues. V was shortened by 1 base and J by 12 bases, with 13 bases between the two germline ends. CDR3 bases: TGCGCCAGCAGCCAAGTTATGAGGGGTGTCCAGCATTTT. It translates to CASSQVMRGVQHF.

V gene TRBV5-1 combines with J gene TRBJ2-6, with a weak D call TRBD1 (5 bases). V was trimmed by 3 bases and J by 0 bases, leaving 22 bases between them. The CDR3 has 20 amino acids. Germline CDR1 and CDR2: SGHRS and YFSETQ. CDR3 sequence: CASSYPKSPGSSSGANVLTF. DNA for the CDR3: TGCGCCAGCAGCTACCCAAAGTCCCCAGGGTCCTCCTCTGGGGCCAACGTCCTGACTTTC.

V is TRBV7-9 and J is TRBJ2-7, with no clear D. CDR3 length: 16 amino acids. The germline V and J ends were trimmed by 5 bases and 2 bases, with 19 bases remaining between them. Germline V lookup: CDR1 SEHNR, CDR2 FQNEAQ (reference sequence). CDR3 protein: CASSRREGPNPYEQYF. The CDR3 DNA reads TGTGCCAGCAGCCGCCGCGAAGGGCCGAACCCCTACGAGCAGTACTTC. Combining the CDR3 with reference TRBV7-9 and TRBJ2-7 gives the whole variable domain DTGVSQNPRHKITKRGQNVTFRCDPISEHNRLYWYRQTLGQGPEFLTYFQNEAQLEKSRLLSDRFSAERPKGSFSTLEIQRTEQGDSAMYLCASSRREGPNPYEQYFGPGTRLTVT.

This clonotype appeared a few times. CDR3: CASKPGTLYEQYF. The CDR3 bases are TGTGCCAGCAAGCCTGGGACCTTATACGAGCAGTACTTC. This sequence joins TRBV12-3 or TRBV12-4 and TRBJ2-7; the D call may be TRBD1 or TRBD2 (5 bases each). The CDR3 runs 13 residues. With 7 bases removed from V and 4 bases from J, the gap between germline ends came to 14 bases.

This clonotype has only a few counts. V usage is TRBV28 and J usage is TRBJ2-7, with 10 bases matching TRBD2. The junction had 5 bases not matched to a gene; V was cut back by 6 bases and J by 3 bases. The CDR3 spans 14 residues. Germline V gene data show CDR1 as MDHEN and CDR2 as SYDVKM. CDR3 in DNA: TGTGCCAGCAGAGGACTAGCGGTGCTCTACGAGCAGTACTTC. This gives the protein CASRGLAVLYEQYF.

The chain recombines TRBV6-1 with TRBJ2-1; 10 nucleotides agree with TRBD2. The CDR3 length is 14 residues. The V segment lost 1 base and the J segment 9 bases; nucleotides outside the gene matches: 3. Germline loops: CDR1 MNHNS, CDR2 SASEGT. CDR3 residues: CASSEELAGPEQFF. The CDR3, as DNA: TGTGCCAGCAGTGAAGAACTAGCGGGACCTGAGCAGTTCTTC.

The chain joins TRBV7-8 to TRBJ1-6; tentative D call: TRBD1 (6 bases). The germline V gene has CDR1 SGHVS and CDR2 FQNEAQ. This CDR3 region has 15 residues. V was clipped by 1 base and J by 8 bases, with 12 bases between them. CDR3 DNA: TGTGCCAGCAGCTTAGAAGGGGGGTTTTATTCACCCCTCCACTTT. Protein sequence: CASSLEGGFYSPLHF.

A few counts support this clonotype. The V call is TRBV20-1, the J call TRBJ2-5; no clear D. Germline V gene lookup returns CDR1 DFQATT and CDR2 SNEGSKA (reference sequence). The CDR3 length is 10 residues. Deletions cut 7 bases from V and 5 bases from J, with 8 bases between. CDR3 residues: CSGEAETQYF. As DNA, the CDR3 is TGCAGTGGCGAAGCGGAGACCCAGTACTTC.

CDR3 in DNA: TGTGCCAGCAGCGCATTCGCGGATACGCAGTATTTT. Translating gives CASSAFADTQYF. V is TRBV9 and J is TRBJ2-3; D is ambiguous. V was cut by 3 bases and J by 6 bases, with 8 bases left in between. This CDR3 has 12 residues. Germline CDR1 SGDLS, CDR2 YYNGEE.

In its sample, this clonotype was seen once. This clone may be a read error of a much larger clone one base away. V and J are TRBV12-3 or TRBV12-4 and TRBJ2-7; D gene ambiguous. CDR3 size: 12 residues. Trimming shortened V by 6 bases and J by 5 bases, and 11 bases separated the two germline ends. The DNA for the CDR3 is TGTGCCAGCAGCGCTGCAAAGAACGAGCAGTACTTC. This encodes CASSAAKNEQYF.

The chain is built from TRBV28 and TRBJ2-2, with D possibly matching TRBD1 (6 bases). CDR3 length: 15 amino acids. The V gene lost 6 bases and the J gene lost 2 bases, with 13 bases spanning the gap. The germline V gene has CDR1 MDHEN and CDR2 SYDVKM. CDR3 coding DNA: TGTGCCAGCAGATTACCCGGGACAAACACCGGGGAGCTGTTTTTT. As protein: CASRLPGTNTGELFF.

The chain is built from TRBV7-9 and TRBJ2-3; TRBD1 aligns across 7 bases. Germline V gene sequence: CDR1 SEHNR, CDR2 FQNEAQ (reference sequence). CDR3 length: 14 residues. J lost 3 bases, V lost 3 bases, and 3 bases had no gene match. CDR3 amino acids: CASSFEGATDTQYF. The CDR3 DNA is TGTGCCAGCAGCTTCGAGGGGGCGACAGATACGCAGTATTTT.

This clonotype was counted a few times. The chain recombines TRBV10-3 with TRBJ1-2; D may be TRBD1 (5 bases). CDR1 and CDR2 from the germline V gene are ENHRY and SYGVKD. V was cut by 5 bases and J by 1 base, with 17 bases left in between. The CDR3 has 16 amino acids. The chain's CDR3 is CAISTAGAASNYGYTF. The CDR3 nucleotides read TGTGCCATCAGTACAGCCGGGGCAGCCAGTAACTATGGCTACACCTTC.

This chain connects TRBV25-1 to TRBJ1-2; D unresolved. The V gene lost 3 bases and the J gene lost 5 bases, with 13 bases spanning the gap. Germline V lookup: CDR1 MGHDK, CDR2 SYGVNS. The CDR3 runs 14 residues. The DNA for the CDR3 is TGTGCCAGCAGTGACACAGTAGAGTTTTATGGCTACACCTTC. Its protein is CASSDTVEFYGYTF.

This chain joins TRBV5-5 and TRBJ1-2; D may be TRBD1 (5 bases). CDR1 and CDR2 from the germline V gene are SGHKS and YYEKEE (reference sequence). This CDR3 has 15 residues. V dropped 6 bases and J dropped 3 bases, with 18 bases sitting between them. CDR3: CASNFLPGLDYGYTF. In nucleotides, the CDR3 is TGTGCCAGCAACTTCCTCCCGGGGCTGGACTATGGCTACACCTTC.

This clonotype was seen a handful of times. The V gene is TRBV5-6, the J gene TRBJ2-3; 8 bases map to TRBD1. Germline trimming cut 4 bases from V and 3 bases from J; bases unmatched to any gene: 10. Germline CDR1 reads SGHDT; CDR2 reads YYEEEE. The CDR3 is made up of 16 amino acids. The CDR3 nucleotides read TGTGCCAGCAGCGAGCCTCGGACAGGGTTGACAGATACGCAGTATTTT. This sequence encodes CASSEPRTGLTDTQYF.

The chain has TRBV29-1 and TRBJ2-3, with D possibly TRBD1 on 6 matching bases. Trimming left V 7 bases short and J 1 base short, with 15 bases between. CDR1 and CDR2 (germline): SQVTM, ANQGSEA. This CDR3 contains 14 residues. CDR3 loop: CSENGGWGTDTQYF. In DNA, the CDR3 is TGCAGCGAAAATGGGGGCTGGGGCACAGATACGCAGTATTTT.

The chain joins TRBV4-1 to TRBJ1-1; 7 bases match TRBD1. The germline gives CDR1 MGHRA, CDR2 YSYEKL. Trimming took 4 bases from V and 5 from J; bases not matched to a gene: 22. The CDR3 is 19 amino acids. The CDR3 region is CASSPFFLPGQPGLTEAFF. The CDR3 region has the DNA TGCGCCAGCAGCCCCTTTTTCCTACCGGGACAGCCGGGTTTAACTGAAGCTTTCTTT.

This chain links TRBV20-1 with TRBJ1-1, with D perhaps matching TRBD1 (5 bases). V lost 1 base to trimming and J lost 4 bases, with 10 bases between them. This CDR3 comprises 13 residues. Germline CDR1 reads DFQATT; CDR2 reads SNEGSKA (reference sequence). The CDR3 here is CSARAGQFTEAFF. For the CDR3, the DNA is TGCAGTGCTAGAGCTGGACAATTCACTGAAGCTTTCTTT.